A single sample gave rise to the 21 T cell receptor beta chains below, sequenced in a study of OX40 agonist ivuxolimab in advanced cancers. To prepare the library, the immunoSEQ multiplex PCR assay was applied. In TCRdb, the immuneACCESS table is reduced to in-frame sequences with V and J assigned. These tables do not hold every clone; where another copy was compared, an unresolved V gene accounts for under half, and the others remain unexplained. For this sample the table gives 95,000 or so clones, of which roughly 88% were detected only once. The ten largest clones capture 3.5% to 4% of the sample. Sequencing was performed on CD4+ or CD8+ T cells sorted from blood, taken in a trial of the OX40 agonist ivuxolimab. Receptors originate from an adult with an advanced solid tumor such as melanoma, head and neck, liver or kidney cancer.

V gene TRBV7-2 combines with J gene TRBJ2-7; 8 positions agree with TRBD2. The J segment lost 3 bases and the V segment lost 5 bases, leaving 9 bases of the junction unmatched. The CDR3 spans 15 residues. Germline V gene lookup returns CDR1 SGHTA and CDR2 FQGNSA. This chain's CDR3 is CASSEAGDSIYEQYF. CDR3 coding DNA: TGTGCCAGCAGCGAAGCGGGAGATTCTATCTACGAGCAGTACTTC.

The V call is TRBV25-1, the J call TRBJ2-5; TRBD1 is a possible D gene (6 bases). V was clipped by 3 bases and J by 1 base, with 9 bases between them. Germline CDR1 reads MGHDK; CDR2 reads SYGVNS. The CDR3 spans 14 residues. CDR3 amino acids: CASSDWTAQETQYF. CDR3 in DNA: TGTGCCAGCAGTGACTGGACAGCCCAAGAGACCCAGTACTTC.

The chain joins TRBV11-3 to TRBJ2-7; D might be TRBD2 (5 bases). Germline V gives CDR1 SGHNT, CDR2 YENEEA. Deletions cut 3 bases from V and 5 bases from J, with 8 bases between. The CDR3 extends over 12 amino acids. CDR3 amino acids: CASSFGVHEQYF. The DNA of the CDR3 is TGTGCCAGCAGCTTCGGGGTACACGAGCAGTACTTC.

The table lists this clone with a few counts. This sequence joins TRBV4-1 and TRBJ2-1; possible D gene TRBD2, 5 bases. This CDR3 region has 17 residues. V was trimmed by 4 bases and J by 0 bases, leaving 16 bases between them. Germline assignment: CDR1 MGHRA and CDR2 YSYEKL. CDR3 protein: CASSPTDGKSSYNEQFF. The CDR3 nucleotides are TGCGCCAGCAGCCCAACGGACGGGAAAAGCTCCTACAATGAGCAGTTCTTC.

The rearrangement links TRBV15 to TRBJ2-5; 7 bases agree with TRBD1. The germline CDR1 and CDR2 sequences are LNHNV and YYDKDF (reference sequence). The junction had 4 bases not matched to a gene; V was cut back by 1 base and J by 5 bases. The CDR3 consists of 14 residues. CDR3 DNA: TGTGCCACCAGCAGAGGGACAGGCGGGGAGACCCAGTACTTC. Translation: CATSRGTGGETQYF.

This clone was observed a few times. The chain couples TRBV6-6 to TRBJ2-5; 8 bases are a match to TRBD1. Germline V CDR1 and CDR2: MNHNY, SVGAGI (reference sequence). V lost 4 bases and J lost 2; bases outside the gene matches: 9. The CDR3 consists of 16 residues. CDR3 coding DNA: TGTGCCAGCAGTTCTCCGGACAGGGAGCTTCAAGAGACCCAGTACTTC. Translating it yields CASSSPDRELQETQYF.

The CDR3 loop is CASRHTGGEQFF. The CDR3 coding sequence is TGTGCCAGCAGGCATACCGGGGGTGAGCAGTTCTTC. V usage is TRBV7-9 and J usage is TRBJ2-1; D might be TRBD2 (6 bases). The ends were cut back, 6 bases at V and 9 bases at J, with 12 bases in the middle. The CDR3 has 12 residues. Germline CDR1 SEHNR, CDR2 FQNEAQ (reference sequence).

The rearrangement joins TRBV6-1 to TRBJ1-1; 11 nucleotides agree with TRBD1. The length of the CDR3 is 14 residues. J was trimmed by 4 bases and V by 10 bases; bases with no gene match: 8. In germline, CDR1 is MNHNS, CDR2 SASEGT. In nucleotides, the CDR3 is TGTGCCACCAGGGACAGGGGGACCACCACTGAAGCTTTCTTT. Amino acid sequence: CATRDRGTTTEAFF.

V usage is TRBV11-2 and J usage is TRBJ2-5, with D perhaps given as TRBD1 or TRBD2 (6 bases each). This CDR3 has 15 amino acids. CDR1 SGHAT and CDR2 FQNNGV come from the germline V gene. Trimming took off 4 bases at V and 5 bases at J, with 17 bases between the two ends. The CDR3 nucleotides read TGTGCCAGCAGCTCCGGGGGCAGGGGCGGGGAGACCCAGTACTTC. Translating gives CASSSGGRGGETQYF.

This clone was picked up a small number of times. The chain carries TRBV28 and TRBJ2-7; D perhaps matches TRBD1 (6 bases). Germline CDR1 is MDHEN and CDR2 is SYDVKM. CDR3 length: 13 amino acids. With 6 bases removed from V and 1 base from J, the gap between germline ends came to 10 bases. This CDR3 is CASRTGFSYEQYF. The CDR3 nucleotides are TGTGCCAGCAGAACAGGGTTTTCCTACGAGCAGTACTTC.

This chain connects TRBV11-2 to TRBJ2-7, with TRBD2 identical over 8 bases. The length of the CDR3 is 17 residues. Germline V gives CDR1 SGHAT, CDR2 FQNNGV. Trimming took 1 base from V and 1 from J; bases not matched to a gene: 9. Here the CDR3 DNA reads TGTGCCAGCAGCTTAGGTTTTTCTAGCGGGTCGTCCTACGAGCAGTACTTC. Translated, it gives CASSLGFSSGSSYEQYF.

This rearrangement joins TRBV19 to TRBJ2-5, with 12 bases lining up with TRBD1. Judging by the DNA end, TRBJ2-7 fits better; the J call may be wrong. The CDR3 covers 17 residues. CDR1 LNHDA and CDR2 SQIVND come from the germline V gene (reference sequence). Here the CDR3 reads CASSPQSMGQGAGEQYF. The CDR3 bases are TGTGCCAGTAGTCCCCAAAGTATGGGACAGGGGGCAGGCGAGCAGTACTTC.

This clone occurred a few times. J is TRBJ1-2 and V is TRBV5-4; the D gene is possibly TRBD1 (5 bases). The germline V gene has CDR1 SGHNT and CDR2 YYREEE (reference sequence). V was pared by 0 bases and J by 0 bases, with 9 bases between. The length of the CDR3 is 15 residues. The DNA of the CDR3 is TGTGCCAGCAGCTTGGTTCAGGGCTCTAACTATGGCTACACCTTC. As protein: CASSLVQGSNYGYTF. Looking up the rest from reference TRBV5-4 and TRBJ1-2 gives the full variable domain: ETGVTQSPTHLIKTRGQQVTLRCSSQSGHNTVSWYQQALGQGPQFIFQYYREEENGRGNFPPRFSGLQFPNYSSELNVNALELDDSALYLCASSLVQGSNYGYTFGSGTRLTVV.

J is TRBJ2-3 and V is TRBV9; the D is unclear. V was cut by 2 bases and J by 5 bases, with 9 bases left in between. Germline V gives CDR1 SGDLS, CDR2 YYNGEE. CDR3 length: 13 amino acids. The CDR3 spells CASSVEWRDTQYF. CDR3 coding DNA: TGTGCCAGCAGCGTGGAGTGGAGAGATACGCAGTATTTT.

The chain employs TRBV2 and TRBJ2-7; weak D call: TRBD2 (5 bases). Germline V gene data show CDR1 as SNHLY and CDR2 as FYNNEI. The CDR3 runs 14 residues. The V end was cut by 3 bases, the J end by 3 bases, with 12 bases between. This CDR3 reads CASSDSGVNYEQYF. CDR3 nucleotide sequence: TGTGCCAGCAGTGATTCCGGGGTAAACTACGAGCAGTACTTC.

This chain joins TRBV6-1 and TRBJ1-5; D not resolved. Trimming shortened V by 5 bases and J by 4 bases, and 6 bases separated the two germline ends. Germline values: CDR1 MNHNS, CDR2 SASEGT. The CDR3 spans 12 residues. DNA for the CDR3: TGTGCCAGCAGTCGGGAGAATCAGCCCCAGCATTTT. It translates to CASSRENQPQHF.

This clone was seen once. V is TRBV11-2 and J is TRBJ2-7; either TRBD1 or TRBD2 may fit D (6 bases each). The length of the CDR3 is 15 residues. V lost 6 bases to trimming and J lost 3 bases, with 18 bases between them. Germline V gives CDR1 SGHAT, CDR2 FQNNGV. CDR3 DNA: TGTGCCAGCAGTCTGCGGGACACCATTCTCTACGAGCAGTACTTC. As protein: CASSLRDTILYEQYF.

CDR3 in amino acids: CASSETALEPHEQFF. The CDR3 nucleotides are TGTGCCAGCAGCGAGACTGCCCTTGAACCCCATGAGCAGTTCTTC. J is TRBJ2-1 and V is TRBV9; D not certain. Trimming stripped 3 bases from V and 8 bases from J, with 18 bases between. Germline V gives CDR1 SGDLS, CDR2 YYNGEE. The CDR3 is made up of 15 amino acids.

The chain combines TRBV5-5 with TRBJ2-3, with D uncertain. Germline lookup yields CDR1 SGHKS and CDR2 YYEKEE (reference sequence). Trimming stripped 0 bases from V and 4 bases from J, with 9 bases between. The CDR3 sequence is 14 residues long. The CDR3 here is CASSLESPPDTQYF. The CDR3 region has the DNA TGTGCCAGCAGCTTGGAATCACCCCCAGATACGCAGTATTTT. Looking up the rest from reference TRBV5-5 and TRBJ2-3 gives the full variable domain: DAGVTQSPTHLIKTRGQQVTLRCSPISGHKSVSWYQQVLGQGPQFIFQYYEKEERGRGNFPDRFSARQFPNYSSELNVNALLLGDSALYLCASSLESPPDTQYFGPGTRLTVL.

The chain links TRBV4-1 to TRBJ1-4; D remains unclear. Germline V gene data show CDR1 as MGHRA and CDR2 as YSYEKL. This CDR3 is built from 19 residues. The V end lost 0 bases, the J end lost 6 bases, and 23 bases lay between the germline ends. The CDR3 DNA follows: TGCGCCAGCAGCCAAGATCTTGGGAATCCCCGGCTTCAGGATGAAAAACTGTTTTTT. Translating gives CASSQDLGNPRLQDEKLFF.

The V call is TRBV7-8, the J call TRBJ2-1; possibly TRBD2 for D (5 bases). The CDR3 length is 13 residues. V lost 0 bases and J 11 bases, leaving 11 bases between the germline ends. The germline V gene encodes CDR1 SGHVS and CDR2 FQNEAQ. CDR3: CASSLAGVDQQFF. The CDR3 DNA follows: TGTGCCAGCAGCTTAGCGGGAGTAGATCAGCAGTTCTTC.